The source of this T cell receptor beta chain is a study of regulatory T cells in long-lasting Graves disease. Time point meaning: newly diagnosed GD, antithyroid drugs for less than 3 months. PBMC-derived RNA was used for the TCR library. Relying on iRepertoire HTBI primers and Arm-PCR of CDR3 regions, the team built TCR beta libraries. TCRdb used MiXCR to reprocess the multiplex PCR reads, holding one entry per CDR3 protein. The table includes 530,000 or so distinct CDR3 sequences, roughly 14% detected once. Comments on this clonotype: Its specificity is unknown.

General study results and limits: Tissue studied was limited to peripheral blood, excluding thyroid tissue.

The V gene's germline CDR1 is DFQATT and CDR2 SNEGSKA (reference sequence). This CDR3 has 22 amino acids. V trimming: 1 base; J trimming: 4 bases; junction bases outside the gene matches: 23. The sample also formed part of further work on T cells in Graves' hyperthyroidism and ophthalmopathy. That work adds: TCR CDR3 underwent first-round RT-PCR with the HTBI primer set.

The TCR sequence derives from a man younger than 45 with Graves disease. This material consisted of peripheral blood mononuclear cells (PBMCs), taken at new diagnosis, from a patient treated with antithyroid drugs. V and J are TRBV20-1 and TRBJ2-2, with 11 bases matching TRBD2. CDR3 nucleotide sequence: TGCAGTGCTAGAGGAGGAATCACCGGGACTAGCGGCGCAAGAAGGGGCACCGGGGAGCTGTTTTTT. Its translation is CSARGGITGTSGARRGTGELFF.